One sample yielded the 27 T cell receptor beta chains listed below, sequenced in a study of technical replicates of blood from a handful of donors. Clones were sequenced by immunoSEQ multiplex PCR, and TCRdb holds only the in-frame ones, with some missing. The profile shows 75,000 to 100,000 clones, 94% of them singletons. What was sequenced was T cells isolated from PBMCs. All receptors come from a human donor in good health.

This chain joins TRBV4-1 and TRBJ1-1; 9 nucleotides match TRBD1. Germline V gene sequence: CDR1 MGHRA, CDR2 YSYEKL. This CDR3 has 15 residues. V was clipped by 5 bases and J by 4 bases; unmatched bases: 8. The CDR3 loop is CASSSQGAPGTEAFF. The CDR3 coding sequence is TGCGCCAGCAGCTCACAGGGGGCGCCGGGCACTGAAGCTTTCTTT.

V gene TRBV10-2 combines with J gene TRBJ1-2; D gene ambiguous. Trimming took 3 bases from V and 0 from J, leaving 8 bases between them. Looked up from germline, CDR1 is WSHSY and CDR2 is SAAADI. This CDR3 region has 14 residues. The CDR3 region is CASSEFRSNYGYTF. The CDR3 nucleotides are TGCGCCAGCAGTGAATTCAGGTCTAACTATGGCTACACCTTC.

The chain is built from TRBV19 and TRBJ2-1; the D is unclear. Trimming cost V 2 bases and J 4 bases, with 6 bases left between them. CDR3 length: 13 residues. From germline, CDR1 is LNHDA and CDR2 SQIVND (reference sequence). The CDR3 coding sequence is TGTGCCAGTAGTATACCCAGTTACAATGAGCAGTTCTTC. Amino acids: CASSIPSYNEQFF. Supplemented by reference TRBV19 and TRBJ2-1, the full variable domain reads DGGITQSPKYLFRKEGQNVTLSCEQNLNHDAMYWYRQDPGQGLRLIYYSQIVNDFQKGDIAEGYSVSREKKESFPLTVTSAQKNPTAFYLCASSIPSYNEQFFGPGTRLTVL.

J is TRBJ1-1 and V is TRBV11-2; TRBD1 aligns across 7 bases. The CDR3 is 16 residues long. The germline V gene encodes CDR1 SGHAT and CDR2 FQNNGV. V shed 5 bases, J shed 7 bases, and the junction held 16 bases outside the gene matches. This CDR3 is CASSHPIGRGQIEAFF. The CDR3 region has the DNA TGTGCCAGCAGCCACCCCATAGGCAGGGGACAGATTGAAGCTTTCTTT.

The V gene is TRBV11-3, the J gene TRBJ1-3; D not resolved. Deletions cut 2 bases from V and 0 bases from J, with 8 bases between. Germline lookup yields CDR1 SGHNT and CDR2 YENEEA. The CDR3 totals 15 residues. The CDR3 DNA reads as TGTGCCAGCAGCTTACAGGAGGTCTCTGGAAACACCATATATTTT. Its translation: CASSLQEVSGNTIYF. Full variable domain (remainder filled in from reference TRBV11-3 and TRBJ1-3): EAGVVQSPRYKIIEKKQPVAFWCNPISGHNTLYWYLQNLGQGPELLIRYENEEAVDDSQLPKDRFSAERLKGVDSTLKIQPAELGDSAVYLCASSLQEVSGNTIYFGEGSWLTVV.

The chain joins TRBV4-1 to TRBJ1-1; D remains ambiguous. Trimming stripped 1 base from V and 7 bases from J, with 13 bases between. This CDR3 is 14 amino acids long. Germline loops: CDR1 MGHRA, CDR2 YSYEKL. The CDR3, as DNA: TGCGCCAGCAGCCAAGTTAGTCACGGGTATGAAGCTTTCTTT. The encoded protein is CASSQVSHGYEAFF.

CDR3 in DNA: TGTGCCAGCAGCCTTCTAGCCAAAAACATTCAGTACTTC. Translation gives CASSLLAKNIQYF. V and J are TRBV6-8 and TRBJ2-4; no clear D gene. Germline loops: CDR1 MNHGY, CDR2 SAAAGT. This CDR3 region has 13 residues. Trimming stripped 6 bases from V and 0 bases from J, with 6 bases between.

The J gene is TRBJ1-2, the V gene TRBV28; unclear D gene. The CDR3 consists of 17 residues. V shed 3 bases and J shed 0 bases, with 17 bases lying between them. From germline, CDR1 is MDHEN and CDR2 SYDVKM. The CDR3 region is CASSLRAAGGPNYGYTF. Written as DNA, the CDR3 is TGTGCCAGCAGTTTGAGGGCCGCCGGAGGGCCTAACTATGGCTACACCTTC.

The V call is TRBV7-2, the J call TRBJ2-3; D not resolved. From germline, CDR1 is SGHTA and CDR2 FQGNSA. V was pared by 7 bases and J by 3 bases, with 17 bases between. The CDR3 loop spans 15 amino acids. The CDR3 region is CASTLRGRWTDTQYF. The CDR3, as DNA: TGTGCCAGCACCCTCCGAGGAAGGTGGACAGATACGCAGTATTTT.

The V and J genes are TRBV2 and TRBJ1-2; 7 bases match TRBD1. Trimming at V came to 5 bases and at J to 4 bases, leaving 7 bases not matched to a gene. The CDR3 loop spans 14 amino acids. The germline V gene encodes CDR1 SNHLY and CDR2 FYNNEI. CDR3 DNA sequence: TGTGCCAGCAGTACCGGACAGGTCGGCTATGGCTACACCTTC. As protein: CASSTGQVGYGYTF.

This clone was observed a single time. The chain joins TRBV27 to TRBJ1-5; 9 nucleotides match TRBD1. CDR1 and CDR2 from the germline V gene are MNHEY and SMNVEV (reference sequence). The J segment lost 9 bases and the V segment lost 3 bases, leaving 3 bases of the junction unmatched. This CDR3 is built from 13 residues. The CDR3 protein is CASSFDRGGPQHF. The CDR3 DNA reads TGTGCCAGCAGTTTTGACAGGGGGGGGCCCCAGCATTTT.

The chain has TRBV5-1 and TRBJ1-2; D unclear. The CDR3 contains 13 residues. Germline V gene lookup returns CDR1 SGHRS and CDR2 YFSETQ. Trimming pared 3 bases from V and 0 bases from J, leaving 6 bases between. The DNA for the CDR3 is TGCGCCAGCAGCTCGACACCTAACTATGGCTACACCTTC. This codes for CASSSTPNYGYTF.

This chain uses TRBV2 with TRBJ2-5; 10 bases line up with TRBD2. With V trimmed by 2 bases and J by 4 bases, 7 bases remained unmatched. Germline V gene lookup returns CDR1 SNHLY and CDR2 FYNNEI. The CDR3 covers 16 residues. Here the CDR3 DNA reads TGTGCCAGCAGTGAACCTTCCCTAGCGGGAGTAGAGACCCAGTACTTC. Residues: CASSEPSLAGVETQYF.

The rearrangement joins TRBV19 to TRBJ2-1; 8 bases line up with TRBD2. V trimming: 7 bases; J trimming: 1 base; junction bases outside the gene matches: 9. The CDR3 is made up of 16 amino acids. In germline, CDR1 is LNHDA, CDR2 SQIVND (reference sequence). The CDR3 loop reads CASKFVAGGSYNEQFF. The CDR3, as DNA: TGTGCCAGTAAATTCGTCGCGGGAGGATCCTACAATGAGCAGTTCTTC.

The chain joins TRBV4-1 to TRBJ2-5; D not certain. CDR3 length: 17 amino acids. From germline, CDR1 is MGHRA and CDR2 YSYEKL. With 6 bases removed from V and 3 bases from J, the gap between germline ends came to 23 bases. The CDR3 reads CASRQLNLGFTKETQYF. CDR3 nucleotide sequence: TGCGCCAGCAGACAACTGAACCTGGGCTTCACAAAAGAGACCCAGTACTTC.

The chain couples TRBV13 to TRBJ2-1; 10 bases are shared with TRBD1. The J segment lost 7 bases and the V segment lost 3 bases, leaving 3 bases of the junction unmatched. The CDR3 length is 14 residues. From germline, CDR1 is PRHDT and CDR2 FYEKMQ (reference sequence). The CDR3 coding sequence is TGTGCCAGCAGCTTGACAGGGGGCAAAAATGAGCAGTTCTTC. It yields the protein CASSLTGGKNEQFF.

The chain combines TRBV7-9 with TRBJ2-5; D is ambiguous. The V end was cut by 2 bases, the J end by 2 bases, with 9 bases between. This CDR3 region has 14 residues. Germline lookup yields CDR1 SEHNR and CDR2 FQNEAQ (reference sequence). This CDR3 reads CASSLSPTQETQYF. CDR3 coding DNA: TGTGCCAGCAGCTTATCGCCAACTCAAGAGACCCAGTACTTC.

J is TRBJ2-1 and V is TRBV6-6; TRBD1 might be the D (6 bases). This CDR3 spans 14 amino acids. The germline V gene encodes CDR1 MNHNY and CDR2 SVGAGI (reference sequence). Trimming pared 2 bases from V and 8 bases from J, leaving 13 bases between. As DNA, the CDR3 is TGTGCCAGCAGTTACCTACAGGGTGGTGATGAGCAGTTCTTC. Encoded protein: CASSYLQGGDEQFF.

This chain links TRBV2 with TRBJ1-5; D is unresolved. Looked up from germline, CDR1 is SNHLY and CDR2 is FYNNEI. The CDR3 consists of 13 residues. V was shortened by 6 bases and J by 0 bases, with 6 bases between the two germline ends. The CDR3 DNA sequence: TGTGCCAGCAGCGCGTATAGCAATCAGCCCCAGCATTTT. Its protein is CASSAYSNQPQHF. The entire variable domain, with the rest obtained from reference TRBV2 and TRBJ1-5, is as follows: EPEVTQTPSHQVTQMGQEVILRCVPISNHLYFYWYRQILGQKVEFLVSFYNNEISEKSEIFDDQFSVERPDGSNFTLKIRSTKLEDSAMYFCASSAYSNQPQHFGDGTRLSIL.

On this clone itself: The identical CDR3 is also encoded by other nucleotide sequences in the sample. The rearrangement links TRBV6-1 to TRBJ1-1; 7 bases line up with TRBD1. V lost 6 bases to trimming and J lost 3 bases; unmatched junction nucleotides: 10. The CDR3 runs to 15 residues. Germline loops: CDR1 MNHNS, CDR2 SASEGT. CDR3 sequence (DNA): TGTGCCAGCAGGACGACAGGGAAGACGGACACTGAAGCTTTCTTT. Its protein product is CASRTTGKTDTEAFF.

The rearrangement links TRBV7-3 to TRBJ2-1, with D unclear. Looked up from germline, CDR1 is SGHTA and CDR2 is FQGTGA. The V and J ends lost 2 bases and 7 bases respectively, with 9 bases between them. The CDR3 is made up of 13 amino acids. This chain's CDR3 is CASSLGGLNEQFF. The CDR3 bases are TGTGCCAGCAGCTTAGGTGGGCTAAATGAGCAGTTCTTC.

The genes are TRBV6-6 and TRBJ1-1; D ambiguous. The CDR3 consists of 13 residues. The germline CDR1 and CDR2 sequences are MNHNY and SVGAGI (reference sequence). V gave up 6 bases and J gave up 5 bases, with 13 bases separating them. DNA of the CDR3: TGTGCCAGCAGCCCTACGGTTTCGACTGAAGCTTTCTTT. This encodes CASSPTVSTEAFF.

This clone was observed a single time. This chain joins TRBV5-4 and TRBJ2-3, with D perhaps TRBD2 (6 bases). Per germline, CDR1 SGHNT and CDR2 YYREEE (reference sequence). The CDR3 extends over 14 amino acids. V lost 5 bases and J 5 bases, leaving 15 bases between the germline ends. In DNA, the CDR3 is TGTGCCAGCAGTCCGGTTGCCGGGGGAGATACGCAGTATTTT. This sequence encodes CASSPVAGGDTQYF.

The chain links TRBV29-1 to TRBJ2-1; TRBD2 matches 8 bases. Unmatched junction bases numbered 22, after V lost 4 bases and J lost 8 bases. Germline assignment: CDR1 SQVTM and CDR2 ANQGSEA. The CDR3 extends over 18 amino acids. Written as DNA, the CDR3 is TGCAGCGTTGCATCGGTGTTAGCGGGGTACTTCGGGTCTGATGAGCAGTTCTTC. Residues: CSVASVLAGYFGSDEQFF.

This chain joins TRBV18 and TRBJ2-2; tentatively, D is TRBD1 (7 bases). Germline V gives CDR1 KGHSH, CDR2 LQKENI. This CDR3 comprises 16 residues. V was shortened by 1 base and J by 5 bases, with 14 bases between the two germline ends. CDR3 bases: TGTGCCAGCTCACCACAGGAGGGGGCGCAGACCGGGGAGCTGTTTTTT. This translates into CASSPQEGAQTGELFF.

The genes are TRBV27 and TRBJ2-3; D ambiguous. This CDR3 is 14 amino acids long. Deletions cut 5 bases from V and 4 bases from J, with 13 bases between. Per germline, CDR1 MNHEY and CDR2 SMNVEV (reference sequence). The CDR3 DNA reads as TGTGCCAGCAGTAGCATTCTCTTTTCAGATACGCAGTATTTT. Encoded protein: CASSSILFSDTQYF.

The rearrangement links TRBV28 to TRBJ1-2; unclear D gene. This CDR3 comprises 13 residues. V was trimmed by 6 bases and J by 7 bases, leaving 15 bases between them. The germline V gene encodes CDR1 MDHEN and CDR2 SYDVKM. This CDR3 is CASRKLNYGGYTF. The CDR3 DNA sequence: TGTGCCAGCAGAAAACTCAATTACGGTGGCTACACCTTC.